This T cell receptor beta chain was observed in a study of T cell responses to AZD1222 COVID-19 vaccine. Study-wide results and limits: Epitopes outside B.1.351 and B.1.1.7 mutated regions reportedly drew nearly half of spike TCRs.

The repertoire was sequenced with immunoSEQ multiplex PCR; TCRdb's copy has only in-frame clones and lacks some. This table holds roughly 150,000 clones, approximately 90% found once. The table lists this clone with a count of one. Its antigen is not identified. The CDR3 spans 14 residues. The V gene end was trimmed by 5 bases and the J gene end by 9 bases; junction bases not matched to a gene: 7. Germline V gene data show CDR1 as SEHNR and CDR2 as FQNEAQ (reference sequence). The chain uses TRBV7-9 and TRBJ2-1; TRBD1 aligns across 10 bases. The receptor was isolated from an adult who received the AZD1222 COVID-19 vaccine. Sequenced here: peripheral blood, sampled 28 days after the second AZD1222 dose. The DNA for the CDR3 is TGTGCCAGCAGCCCGGGACAGGGGTGGAGTGAGCAGTTCTTC. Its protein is CASSPGQGWSEQFF.